One T cell receptor beta chain is described in this entry. Antigen: not known. The sample's time point: persistent/refractory GD, antithyroid drugs over 5 years with positive TRAb. Extracted PBMC RNA gave rise to the TCR library. As collected, the peripheral blood samples measured about 8.1 milliliters each and went into EDTA tubes. Both iRepertoire HTBI primers and Arm-PCR of CDR3 regions were used to build the TCR beta libraries. TCRdb reprocessed the multiplex PCR reads with MiXCR, giving one entry per CDR3 protein. The data show about 660,000 distinct CDR3 sequences, with 25% to 30% seen just once and 35% to 55% held by the top ten. This record comes from a study of regulatory T cells in long-lasting Graves disease. The wider study: Persistence in Graves' disease required over 5 years of antithyroid drugs plus positive TSH receptor antibodies. Study results and caveats: Persistent disease exhibited a predilection for TRBV28, TRBJ1-2 and TRBJ2-5.

Germline V lookup: CDR1 MNHNS, CDR2 SASEGT. This CDR3 spans 16 amino acids. With 2 bases removed from V and 0 bases from J, the gap between germline ends came to 11 bases. The genes are TRBV6-1 and TRBJ2-1; D is unclear. This specimen was peripheral blood mononuclear cells (PBMCs), taken when the disease was refractory, from a patient treated with antithyroid drugs. The receptor was derived from a female donor with Graves disease. The CDR3 DNA is TGTGCCAGCAGTGAACTTGCGCGGAGCTCCTACAATGAGCAGTTCTTC. This encodes CASSELARSSYNEQFF.